The 21 T cell receptor beta chains in this list originate from one sample, sequenced in a study of T-cell reconstitution after alpha-beta-depleted transplantation in children. Researchers prepared the TCRbeta library using unique molecular identifiers, the study reports. TCRdb re-derived calls from the PCR reads in MiXCR, one entry per CDR3 protein. This table has about 240,000 distinct CDR3 sequences, about 23% appearing once. This sample comprised PBMCs, obtained before TCRalphabeta/CD19-depleted stem cell transplant. Receptors were obtained from a girl aged 2 to 9 with Fanconi anemia, due to receive a stem cell transplant.

There are many counts of this clonotype. J is TRBJ2-5 and V is TRBV20-1; 13 bases agree with TRBD2. The CDR3 totals 18 residues. The V segment lost 6 bases and the J segment 2 bases; nucleotides outside the gene matches: 15. Germline V gene sequence: CDR1 DFQATT, CDR2 SNEGSKA (reference sequence). CDR3 protein: CSARSWTSGSRWQETQYF. CDR3 coding DNA: TGCAGTGCCCGATCTTGGACTAGCGGGAGTCGGTGGCAAGAGACCCAGTACTTC.

This clonotype has a count of ten or more. The chain combines TRBV10-3 with TRBJ2-7, with TRBD2 matching 11 bases. The CDR3 consists of 13 residues. The junction had 3 bases not matched to a gene; V was cut back by 6 bases and J by 5 bases. From germline, CDR1 is ENHRY and CDR2 SYGVKD. The CDR3 loop reads CAIRPGLADEQYF. CDR3 coding DNA: TGTGCCATCAGGCCGGGACTAGCGGACGAGCAGTACTTC.

This chain links TRBV2 with TRBJ2-1, with a weak D call TRBD2 (6 bases). CDR3 size: 14 residues. Trimming left V 3 bases short and J 5 bases short, with 11 bases between. The V gene's germline CDR1 is SNHLY and CDR2 FYNNEI. The CDR3 region has the DNA TGTGCCAGCAGTGAGGGACTGGCCCACAATGAGCAGTTCTTC. Protein product: CASSEGLAHNEQFF. The full variable domain, rest sourced from reference TRBV2 and TRBJ2-1, is EPEVTQTPSHQVTQMGQEVILRCVPISNHLYFYWYRQILGQKVEFLVSFYNNEISEKSEIFDDQFSVERPDGSNFTLKIRSTKLEDSAMYFCASSEGLAHNEQFFGPGTRLTVL.

V and J are TRBV27 and TRBJ2-1, with TRBD2 identical over 8 bases. V lost 6 bases and J lost 0; bases outside the gene matches: 4. Germline V gene data show CDR1 as MNHEY and CDR2 as SMNVEV (reference sequence). This CDR3 is 15 amino acids long. This chain's CDR3 is CASRRSGSSYNEQFF. The CDR3 DNA follows: TGTGCCAGCAGACGAAGCGGGAGCTCCTACAATGAGCAGTTCTTC.

The V call is TRBV20-1, the J call TRBJ1-1; D not certain. Germline CDR1 DFQATT, CDR2 SNEGSKA (reference sequence). The CDR3 consists of 10 residues. Trimming stripped 7 bases from V and 4 bases from J, with 7 bases between. The chain's CDR3 is CSVSTTEAFF. CDR3 nucleotide sequence: TGCAGTGTATCGACCACTGAAGCTTTCTTT.

Remarks on this clonotype: Given the absence of the conserved phenylalanine or tryptophan at the CDR3 end, a read error is likely. The chain couples TRBV5-1 to TRBJ2-7; no reliable D call. The CDR3 is 13 amino acids. V lost 0 bases to trimming and J lost 3 bases, with 7 bases between them. The V gene's germline CDR1 is SGHRS and CDR2 YFSETQ. CDR3 protein: CASSLDQFYEQYY. CDR3 bases: TGCGCCAGCAGCTTGGACCAGTTCTACGAGCAGTACTAC.

The genes are TRBV7-2 and TRBJ1-1; 8 bases align to TRBD1. Germline CDR1 and CDR2: SGHTA and FQGNSA. The ends lost 5 bases at V and 5 bases at J; junction bases unmatched: 7. This CDR3 spans 14 amino acids. This CDR3 is CASSIQGVRTEAFF. CDR3 nucleotides: TGTGCCAGCAGCATACAGGGGGTGAGGACTGAAGCTTTCTTT.

This clonotype was detected ten times or more. J is TRBJ2-4 and V is TRBV6-5; D gene uncertain. The CDR3 length is 16 residues. V shed 2 bases and J shed 4 bases, with 15 bases lying between them. Germline-derived CDR1 and CDR2 are MNHEY and SVGAGI. DNA for the CDR3: TGTGCCAGCAGTTACGACACAGTTCGGCCAAAAAACATTCAGTACTTC. Protein: CASSYDTVRPKNIQYF.

V usage is TRBV7-9 and J usage is TRBJ2-7; D is undetermined. V lost 1 base to trimming and J lost 3 bases, with 10 bases between them. Germline CDR1 is SEHNR and CDR2 is FQNEAQ (reference sequence). The CDR3 covers 14 residues. The CDR3 protein is CASSLVGRYYEQYF. CDR3 sequence (DNA): TGTGCCAGCAGCTTAGTTGGCAGATACTACGAGCAGTACTTC.

The chain combines TRBV7-2 with TRBJ1-2, with D perhaps TRBD1 (6 bases). With 5 bases removed from V and 4 bases from J, the gap between germline ends came to 14 bases. The CDR3 consists of 14 residues. The germline V gene has CDR1 SGHTA and CDR2 FQGNSA. The DNA for the CDR3 is TGTGCCAGCAGCCAAGATGGACAGAGCTATGGCTACACCTTC. Amino acids: CASSQDGQSYGYTF.

The V gene is TRBV29-1, the J gene TRBJ2-1; perhaps TRBD2 as D (6 bases). The germline V and J ends were trimmed by 6 bases and 8 bases, with 20 bases remaining between them. The CDR3 totals 14 residues. Germline V lookup: CDR1 SQVTM, CDR2 ANQGSEA. CDR3 protein: CSVLRRGVPYEQFF. Here the CDR3 DNA reads TGCAGCGTCCTCCGGCGCGGGGTCCCCTATGAGCAGTTCTTC.

This clonotype has a count of ten or more. The rearrangement joins TRBV6-5 to TRBJ2-7; D not resolved. This CDR3 is built from 14 residues. The V gene lost 0 bases and the J gene lost 2 bases, with 8 bases spanning the gap. Germline CDR1 reads MNHEY; CDR2 reads SVGAGI. CDR3 amino acids: CASSYSHSAYEQYF. Written as DNA, the CDR3 is TGTGCCAGCAGTTACTCGCACAGCGCCTACGAGCAGTACTTC.

Turning to this clonotype: It is likely a read error, because the conserved phenylalanine at the end of the CDR3 is missing. V usage is TRBV12-3 or TRBV12-4 and J usage is TRBJ1-5; 10 bases align to TRBD1. This CDR3 is built from 18 residues. The V gene end was trimmed by 7 bases and the J gene end by 6 bases; junction bases not matched to a gene: 18. In DNA form, the CDR3 reads TGTGCCAGCACCTATCGACAGGGGGCTCCGACAGGGGTTCAGCCCCAGCATTAT. Translating it yields CASTYRQGAPTGVQPQHY.

V gene TRBV20-1 combines with J gene TRBJ1-1, with 7 bases identical to TRBD1. The germline V gene has CDR1 DFQATT and CDR2 SNEGSKA (reference sequence). The length of the CDR3 is 16 residues. Trimming at V came to 6 bases and at J to 5 bases, leaving 18 bases not matched to a gene. This CDR3 is CSAKNNNRGRWTEAFF. In nucleotides, the CDR3 is TGCAGTGCCAAAAACAACAACAGGGGACGATGGACTGAAGCTTTCTTT.

The table lists this clonotype with many counts. The CDR3 protein is CSATTGTDEQFF. For the CDR3, the DNA is TGCAGTGCGACAACCGGGACAGATGAGCAGTTCTTC. The chain couples TRBV20-1 to TRBJ2-1; 7 nucleotides line up with TRBD1. After removal of 6 bases from V and 8 bases from J, the junction contained 7 bases not matched to a gene. CDR1 is DFQATT and CDR2 is SNEGSKA in the germline V gene (reference sequence). The CDR3 has 12 residues.

This rearrangement joins TRBV29-1 to TRBJ2-7, with D uncertain. The V end lost 5 bases, the J end lost 4 bases, and 12 bases lay between the germline ends. Germline lookup yields CDR1 SQVTM and CDR2 ANQGSEA. The CDR3 is made up of 12 amino acids. The CDR3 protein is CSVTPSQYEQYF. The CDR3 DNA reads as TGCAGCGTTACGCCGAGCCAGTACGAGCAGTACTTC.

This clonotype came up a few times. The chain joins TRBV7-2 to TRBJ2-2; D might be TRBD2 (6 bases). V lost 5 bases to trimming and J lost 4 bases, with 11 bases between them. Per the germline V gene, CDR1 is SGHTA and CDR2 is FQGNSA. This CDR3 is built from 14 residues. As DNA, the CDR3 is TGTGCCAGCAGCCATCGAGCGGGCACCGGGGAGCTGTTTTTT. This gives the protein CASSHRAGTGELFF.

The CDR3 region is CSVPASGRAATDTQYF. The CDR3, as DNA: TGCAGCGTTCCGGCTAGCGGGAGGGCCGCGACAGATACGCAGTATTTT. The V call is TRBV29-1, the J call TRBJ2-3; 12 bases fit TRBD2. The length of the CDR3 is 16 residues. CDR1 and CDR2 (germline): SQVTM, ANQGSEA. Losses at the gene ends were 5 bases for V and 3 bases for J; bases not matched to a gene: 9.

Only a few counts were recorded for this clonotype. The J gene is TRBJ2-3, the V gene TRBV29-1; 12 bases are a match to TRBD2. Unmatched junction bases numbered 5, after V lost 6 bases and J lost 4 bases. The V gene's germline CDR1 is SQVTM and CDR2 ANQGSEA. The CDR3 extends over 14 amino acids. The CDR3 region is CSVELAGGPDTQYF. The CDR3 DNA sequence: TGCAGCGTGGAACTAGCGGGGGGACCAGATACGCAGTATTTT.

The gene calls are TRBV2 and TRBJ2-7; D is unclear. Trimming took off 7 bases at V and 5 bases at J, with 18 bases between the two ends. Per the germline V gene, CDR1 is SNHLY and CDR2 is FYNNEI. The CDR3 runs to 14 residues. CDR3 bases: TGTGCCAGCAAACGAGTCCCGGACCCCGACGAGCAGTACTTC. Translating it yields CASKRVPDPDEQYF.

This clonotype was seen ten or more times. This chain connects TRBV29-1 to TRBJ2-5, with 7 positions matching TRBD1. J was trimmed by 3 bases and V by 5 bases; bases with no gene match: 9. Per germline, CDR1 SQVTM and CDR2 ANQGSEA. The CDR3 totals 14 residues. The CDR3 spells CSVKPSTGEETQYF. The CDR3 nucleotides are TGCAGCGTTAAACCGAGCACAGGGGAAGAGACCCAGTACTTC.